This entry describes one T cell receptor beta chain. What it binds is not known. TCRdb analysed the RT-PCR reads with MiXCR anew, one entry per CDR3 protein. The sample records about 570,000 distinct CDR3 sequences, around 11% being singletons. The CDR3 covers 13 residues. V dropped 0 bases and J dropped 7 bases, with 7 bases sitting between them. Germline V gene sequence: CDR1 ENHRY, CDR2 SYGVKD. This entry comes from a study of response to subunit inactivated influenza vaccine. General study findings and limits: Authors suggested seasonal influenza vaccinations each recruit few new T cells.

The genes are TRBV10-3 and TRBJ2-1; D is uncertain. Specimen: PBMCs from blood, collected on the day of vaccination. This clonotype originated in a man aged 50 to 60 who received an inactivated influenza vaccine. The DNA of the CDR3 is TGTGCCATCAGTGAGTCGATTGTTAATGAGCAGTTCTTC. The encoded protein is CAISESIVNEQFF.